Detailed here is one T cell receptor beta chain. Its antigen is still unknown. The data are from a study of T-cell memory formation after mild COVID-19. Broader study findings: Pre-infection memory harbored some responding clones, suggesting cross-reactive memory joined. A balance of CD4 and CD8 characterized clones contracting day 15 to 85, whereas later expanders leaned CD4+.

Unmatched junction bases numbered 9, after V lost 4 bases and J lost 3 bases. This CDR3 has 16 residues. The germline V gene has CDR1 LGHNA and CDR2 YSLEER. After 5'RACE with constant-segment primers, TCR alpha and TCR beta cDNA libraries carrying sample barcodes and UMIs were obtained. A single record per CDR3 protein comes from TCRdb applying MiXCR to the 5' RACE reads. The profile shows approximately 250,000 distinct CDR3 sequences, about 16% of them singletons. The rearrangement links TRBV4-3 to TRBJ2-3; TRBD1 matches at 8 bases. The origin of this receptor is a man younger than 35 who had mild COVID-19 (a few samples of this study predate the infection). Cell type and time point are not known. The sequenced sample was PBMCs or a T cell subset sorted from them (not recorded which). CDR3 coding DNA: TGCGCCAGCAGCCCAGAGACAGGGGACGTGACAGATACGCAGTATTTT. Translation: CASSPETGDVTDTQYF.